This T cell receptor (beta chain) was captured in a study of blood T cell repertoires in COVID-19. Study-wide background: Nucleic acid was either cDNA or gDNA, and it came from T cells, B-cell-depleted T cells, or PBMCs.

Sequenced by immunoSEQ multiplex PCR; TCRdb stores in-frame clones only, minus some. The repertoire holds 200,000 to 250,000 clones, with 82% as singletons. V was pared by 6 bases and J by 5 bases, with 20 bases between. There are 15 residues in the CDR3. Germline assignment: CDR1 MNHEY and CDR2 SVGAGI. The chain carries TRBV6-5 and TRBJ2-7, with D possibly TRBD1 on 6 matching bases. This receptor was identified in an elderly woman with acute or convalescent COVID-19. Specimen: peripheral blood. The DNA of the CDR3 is TGTGCCAGCAGCCTACCTAACAGGGCGGTCAACGAGCAGTACTTC. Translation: CASSLPNRAVNEQYF.